This passage covers 15 T cell receptor beta chains from one sample sequenced in a study of T cells after yellow fever vaccination. TCRdb reprocessed the 5' RACE reads with MiXCR, giving one entry per CDR3 protein. Here the sample spans 360,000 or so distinct CDR3 sequences, around a tenth being singletons. The material sequenced was PBMCs, taken on the day of the first yellow fever vaccination. Receptors originate from a man between 18 and 29 years old who received the YFV17D yellow fever vaccine.

The chain links TRBV6-5 to TRBJ2-3, with 9 positions matching TRBD2. Losses at the gene ends were 0 bases for V and 6 bases for J; bases not matched to a gene: 7. The CDR3 is 16 residues long. Germline V CDR1 and CDR2: MNHEY, SVGAGI. The CDR3 loop reads CASSYSSAGGGDTQYF. In DNA form, the CDR3 reads TGTGCCAGCAGTTACTCGTCAGCGGGGGGAGGGGATACGCAGTATTTT.

The sample holds many counts of this clonotype. The gene calls are TRBV7-2 and TRBJ2-3, with 15 positions matching TRBD2. In germline, CDR1 is SGHTA, CDR2 FQGNSA. CDR3 length equals 15 residues. The J segment lost 4 bases and the V segment lost 5 bases, leaving 1 base of the junction unmatched. The CDR3 coding sequence is TGTGCCAGCAGCCGGACTAGCGGGGGGGCAGATACGCAGTATTTT. Protein: CASSRTSGGADTQYF.

This clonotype was found a few times. The rearrangement uses TRBV19 and TRBJ1-2; TRBD1 might be the D (5 bases). V lost 4 bases to trimming and J lost 6 bases, with 12 bases between them. The germline gives CDR1 LNHDA, CDR2 SQIVND (reference sequence). The CDR3 is 13 residues long. In DNA, the CDR3 is TGTGCCAGTAGTACCAGGGACGGCAATGGCTACACCTTC. Amino acids: CASSTRDGNGYTF.

This clonotype was detected only a few times. The chain joins TRBV6-5 to TRBJ2-7; 7 nucleotides agree with TRBD2. Germline values: CDR1 MNHEY, CDR2 SVGAGI. The CDR3 extends over 16 amino acids. V gave up 3 bases and J gave up 1 base; unmatched junction bases: 9. CDR3 protein: CASSYSHTGGSYEQYF. In nucleotides, the CDR3 is TGTGCCAGCAGTTATTCGCACACGGGGGGATCCTACGAGCAGTACTTC.

This clonotype was seen a few times. The CDR3, as DNA: TGTGCCACCAGTGACCAGCTACGAGGCGGCTACACCTTC. Its protein product is CATSDQLRGGYTF. V is TRBV24-1 and J is TRBJ1-2; no definite D call. CDR1 is KGHDR, CDR2 SFDVKD, per germline. Trimming cost V 4 bases and J 8 bases, with 13 bases left between them. This CDR3 has 13 amino acids.

The CDR3 spells CSGGPEATQYF. CDR3 nucleotide sequence: TGCAGCGGGGGCCCGGAAGCGACCCAGTACTTC. J is TRBJ2-5 and V is TRBV29-1; TRBD1 might be the D (5 bases). Germline CDR1 is SQVTM and CDR2 is ANQGSEA. This CDR3 contains 11 residues. Trimming removed 7 bases from V and 7 bases from J, with 13 bases in between.

Comment on this clonotype: Germline and junction disagree at one end, which may indicate a read error. The chain links TRBV7-7 to TRBJ2-1; TRBD2 might be the D (5 bases). CDR3 length: 13 amino acids. Per germline, CDR1 SSHAT and CDR2 FNYEAQ (reference sequence). CDR3 DNA sequence: TGTGCTAGCAGCCCGGATCGGACTTTTGAGCAGTTCTTC. It encodes CASSPDRTFEQFF.

This clonotype was recorded many times. The J gene is TRBJ1-2, the V gene TRBV5-1; TRBD1 matches at 11 bases. The CDR3 contains 14 residues. Looked up from germline, CDR1 is SGHRS and CDR2 is YFSETQ. V was pared by 4 bases and J by 4 bases, with 3 bases of the junction left unmatched. CDR3 loop: CASSPGTGGYGYTF. The CDR3 DNA reads as TGCGCCAGCAGCCCCGGGACAGGGGGCTATGGCTACACCTTC.

This clonotype showed up just a few times. The rearrangement joins TRBV4-1 to TRBJ1-1; 7 nucleotides agree with TRBD1. V dropped 7 bases and J dropped 5; count of bases not matched to a gene: 7. In germline, CDR1 is MGHRA, CDR2 YSYEKL. CDR3 size: 13 residues. The CDR3 region is CASIRQGGTEAFF. Here the CDR3 DNA reads TGCGCCAGCATCAGACAGGGAGGGACTGAAGCTTTCTTT.

This clonotype has ten or more counts. The chain uses TRBV27 and TRBJ1-6; maybe TRBD1 (5 bases). V was cut by 3 bases and J by 11 bases, with 14 bases left in between. CDR1 is MNHEY, CDR2 SMNVEV, per germline (reference sequence). This CDR3 comprises 14 residues. In DNA, the CDR3 is TGTGCCAGCAGTTTTACCCCCCCAGGGACACCCCTCCACTTT. Translated: CASSFTPPGTPLHF.

This clonotype showed up just a few times. The gene calls are TRBV19 and TRBJ1-6; possible D gene TRBD1, 6 bases. Germline values: CDR1 LNHDA, CDR2 SQIVND (reference sequence). This CDR3 spans 17 amino acids. Trimming took off 4 bases at V and 7 bases at J, with 20 bases between the two ends. CDR3 coding DNA: TGTGCCAGTAGTACTCGGGGGGCCGCGGGCTGGAATTCACCCCTCCACTTT. This sequence encodes CASSTRGAAGWNSPLHF.

The CDR3 spells CASSPYGTAVYFEKLFF. The CDR3 bases are TGTGCCAGCAGCCCCTACGGAACAGCCGTATACTTTGAAAAACTGTTTTTT. The chain is built from TRBV14 and TRBJ1-4, with D uncertain. The V end was cut by 4 bases, the J end by 7 bases, with 22 bases between. Germline CDR1 SGHDN, CDR2 FVKESK. CDR3 length equals 17 residues.

This chain uses TRBV24-1 with TRBJ2-2; 8 bases are a match to TRBD1. Germline V lookup: CDR1 KGHDR, CDR2 SFDVKD. Trimming removed 9 bases from V and 2 bases from J; junction bases left unmatched: 4. The length of the CDR3 is 14 residues. CDR3 DNA: TGTGCCACCGGGGACAGGCGTAACACCGGGGAGCTGTTTTTT. Translated, it gives CATGDRRNTGELFF.

The chain joins TRBV12-3 or TRBV12-4 to TRBJ1-4, with TRBD1 matching over 8 bases. The CDR3 totals 17 residues. V trimming: 6 bases; J trimming: 4 bases; junction bases outside the gene matches: 13. The CDR3 bases are TGTGCCAGCAGGCCCGGGACAGGCGATTCCGGTAATGAAAAACTGTTTTTT. This gives the protein CASRPGTGDSGNEKLFF.

The table lists this clonotype with a few counts. The V call is TRBV7-2, the J call TRBJ2-3, with 9 positions matching TRBD2. Germline V gene sequence: CDR1 SGHTA, CDR2 FQGNSA. The V segment lost 10 bases and the J segment 4 bases; nucleotides outside the gene matches: 12. The CDR3 extends over 15 amino acids. CDR3 DNA: TGTGCCATTTCTAGTCGGCGGGGGGGGGCAGATACGCAGTATTTT. This codes for CAISSRRGGADTQYF. Full variable domain (outside the CDR3, taken from reference TRBV7-2 and TRBJ2-3): GAGVSQSPSNKVTEKGKDVELRCDPISGHTALYWYRQSLGQGLEFLIYFQGNSAPDKSGLPSDRFSAERTGGSVSTLTIQRTQQEDSAVYLCAISSRRGGADTQYFGPGTRLTVL.